This T cell receptor (beta chain) was recovered during a study of blood T cell repertoires in COVID-19. This clone was seen a few times. Sequenced by immunoSEQ multiplex PCR; TCRdb stores in-frame clones only, minus some. The data contain about 270,000 clones, more than 80% of them seen just once; the ten biggest clones take up 2% to 2.5%. The CDR3 contains 20 residues. V lost 4 bases, J lost 0 bases, and 15 bases stayed unmatched. Germline CDR1 is MNHNS and CDR2 is SASEGT. Study members were between 18 and 89 years old and lived in 25 or so US regions. Participants' reported clinical history set cohort assignment.

V usage is TRBV6-1 and J usage is TRBJ2-7, with TRBD2 matching over 13 bases. This receptor was obtained from a woman between 18 and 29 years old who had recovered from COVID-19. Sequenced sample: PBMCs or T cells enriched from blood (not recorded which). The CDR3, as DNA: TGTGCCAGCAGTGTTCCTCGGACTAGCGGGGGAACCAAAAGCTCCTACGAGCAGTACTTC. Translating gives CASSVPRTSGGTKSSYEQYF.